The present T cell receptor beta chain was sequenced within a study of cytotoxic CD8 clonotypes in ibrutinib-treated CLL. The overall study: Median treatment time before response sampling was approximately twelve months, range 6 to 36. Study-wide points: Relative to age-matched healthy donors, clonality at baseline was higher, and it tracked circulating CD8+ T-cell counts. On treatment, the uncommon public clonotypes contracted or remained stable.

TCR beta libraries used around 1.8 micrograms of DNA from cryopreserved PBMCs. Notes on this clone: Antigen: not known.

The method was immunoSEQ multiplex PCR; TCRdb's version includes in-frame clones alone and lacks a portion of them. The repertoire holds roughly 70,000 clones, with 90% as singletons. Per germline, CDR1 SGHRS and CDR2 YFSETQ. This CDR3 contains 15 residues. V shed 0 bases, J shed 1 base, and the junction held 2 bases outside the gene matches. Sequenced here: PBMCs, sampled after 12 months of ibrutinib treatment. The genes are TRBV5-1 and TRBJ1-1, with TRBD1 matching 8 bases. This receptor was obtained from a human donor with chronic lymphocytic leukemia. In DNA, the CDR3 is TGCGCCAGCAGCTTGGGGGACAGGACGAACACTGAAGCTTTCTTT. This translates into CASSLGDRTNTEAFF.